The next 25 T cell receptor beta chains were all read from a single sample in a study of blood T cell repertoires in COVID-19. TCRdb's table, derived via immunoSEQ multiplex PCR, lists solely in-frame clones and lacks some. The top ten clones hold more than 9.5% of a sample with 150,000 to 200,000 clones, approximately 80% of them seen once. The specimen was PBMCs or T cells enriched from blood (not recorded which). The receptor set was obtained from a man aged 50 to 60 who had recovered from COVID-19.

V usage is TRBV7-2 and J usage is TRBJ1-2; 10 bases match TRBD1. V shed 6 bases and J 7 bases; nucleotides not matched to a gene: 20. This CDR3 region has 18 residues. Germline CDR1 SGHTA, CDR2 FQGNSA. CDR3 DNA: TGTGCCAGCAGTTTTAAGCAAGGGGGGCCGGGACAGGGGTTTGGCTACACCTTC. Amino acid sequence: CASSFKQGGPGQGFGYTF.

The DNA of the CDR3 is TGTGCCATCAGCGCTGAACTCTATGGCTACACCTTC. It codes for CAISAELYGYTF. This rearrangement joins TRBV10-3 to TRBJ1-2; D is unresolved. Trimming left V 6 bases short and J 4 bases short, with 9 bases between. Germline CDR1 is ENHRY and CDR2 is SYGVKD. The CDR3 consists of 12 residues.

In its sample, this clone was seen once. V gene TRBV18 combines with J gene TRBJ1-6; 8 positions match TRBD1. CDR1 and CDR2 from the germline V gene are KGHSH and LQKENI. The CDR3 extends over 17 amino acids. V was pared by 1 base and J by 0 bases, with 2 bases of the junction left unmatched. CDR3 coding DNA: TGTGCCAGCTCACCACGACAGGGGAGCTCCTATAATTCACCCCTCCACTTT. Its protein product is CASSPRQGSSYNSPLHF.

The chain has TRBV4-2 and TRBJ2-1; the D is unclear. V lost 0 bases to trimming and J lost 5 bases, with 20 bases between them. The CDR3 contains 18 residues. The germline V gene encodes CDR1 LGHNA and CDR2 YNFKEQ. CDR3 sequence: CASSQDSLVAAQDNEQFF. The DNA of the CDR3 is TGTGCCAGCAGCCAAGATTCATTGGTGGCAGCGCAAGACAATGAGCAGTTCTTC.

This chain joins TRBV7-9 and TRBJ1-1, with 7 bases lining up with TRBD1. Looked up from germline, CDR1 is SEHNR and CDR2 is FQNEAQ (reference sequence). The length of the CDR3 is 14 residues. V shed 3 bases and J 6 bases; nucleotides not matched to a gene: 7. CDR3 loop: CASSLTGMDAEAFF. Written as DNA, the CDR3 is TGTGCCAGCAGCTTGACAGGGATGGACGCTGAAGCTTTCTTT.

The chain carries TRBV6-1 and TRBJ1-5, with D uncertain. CDR1 is MNHNS and CDR2 is SASEGT in the germline V gene. The CDR3 has 16 residues. V was clipped by 1 base and J by 0 bases, with 10 bases between them. CDR3: CASSEVLEYSNQPQHF. DNA of the CDR3: TGTGCCAGCAGTGAAGTTTTGGAGTATAGCAATCAGCCCCAGCATTTT.

The chain is built from TRBV29-1 and TRBJ2-7; TRBD2 agrees at 7 bases. V trimming: 4 bases; J trimming: 3 bases; junction bases outside the gene matches: 0. This CDR3 comprises 11 residues. Germline assignment: CDR1 SQVTM and CDR2 ANQGSEA. CDR3 DNA: TGCAGCGTTGCGGGGGGCTACGAGCAGTACTTC. It encodes CSVAGGYEQYF.

The chain has TRBV13 and TRBJ2-7; a possible D gene is TRBD2 (6 bases). This CDR3 is 15 amino acids long. The V end was cut by 5 bases, the J end by 2 bases, with 16 bases between. CDR1 and CDR2 (germline): PRHDT, FYEKMQ (reference sequence). CDR3 sequence: CASSPRLVTTYEQYF. CDR3 nucleotide sequence: TGTGCCAGCAGCCCTAGACTAGTCACTACCTACGAGCAGTACTTC.

The chain is built from TRBV5-6 and TRBJ2-7, with D perhaps TRBD2 (6 bases). Germline CDR1 reads SGHDT; CDR2 reads YYEEEE. This CDR3 has 17 residues. V lost 0 bases, J lost 0 bases, and 16 bases lay in between. CDR3 DNA: TGTGCCAGCAGCTTGGGTTGGGCTGGGGGGAGCTCCTACGAGCAGTACTTC. Protein product: CASSLGWAGGSSYEQYF.

The gene calls are TRBV18 and TRBJ2-2; TRBD1 matches at 12 bases. The germline gives CDR1 KGHSH, CDR2 LQKENI. V shed 3 bases, J shed 9 bases, and the junction held 2 bases outside the gene matches. The CDR3 has 14 residues. CDR3 sequence reads: CASSPGTGGRELFF. For the CDR3, the DNA is TGTGCCAGCTCACCCGGGACAGGGGGCAGGGAGCTGTTTTTT.

V gene TRBV3-1 (or the pseudogene TRBV3-2) combines with J gene TRBJ2-7, with 8 bases matching TRBD1. The CDR3 runs 15 residues. Germline CDR1 is LGHDT and CDR2 is YNNKEL (reference sequence). The trim removed 2 bases at V and 2 bases at J, leaving 5 bases unmatched. CDR3 sequence: CASSQFRDRTYEQYF. CDR3 coding DNA: TGTGCCAGCAGCCAATTCCGGGACAGGACCTACGAGCAGTACTTC.

This clone was counted only a few times. This chain connects TRBV28 to TRBJ2-1; possible D gene TRBD1, 6 bases. Germline V lookup: CDR1 MDHEN, CDR2 SYDVKM. The CDR3 has 15 residues. Trimming stripped 2 bases from V and 6 bases from J, with 14 bases between. Here the CDR3 DNA reads TGTGCCAGCAGTTTACCTTTCAGGGGCCTCAATGAGCAGTTCTTC. Amino acids: CASSLPFRGLNEQFF.

The sample holds a few counts of this clone. V usage is TRBV5-6 and J usage is TRBJ2-1; TRBD2 might be the D (6 bases). CDR1 and CDR2 (germline): SGHDT, YYEEEE. The CDR3 is 15 amino acids. Trimming shortened V by 2 bases and J by 1 base, and 10 bases separated the two germline ends. The CDR3 is CASSFGGASYNEQFF. CDR3 bases: TGTGCCAGCAGCTTTGGCGGGGCATCCTACAATGAGCAGTTCTTC.

This clone was found a few times. V gene TRBV6-5 combines with J gene TRBJ1-1; 10 bases map to TRBD1. Germline V gene lookup returns CDR1 MNHEY and CDR2 SVGAGI. V trimming: 2 bases; J trimming: 9 bases; junction bases outside the gene matches: 9. The CDR3 spans 15 residues. The CDR3 is CASSYTGTGVFQAFF. In DNA, the CDR3 is TGTGCCAGCAGTTACACCGGGACAGGGGTATTTCAAGCTTTCTTT.

The V and J genes are TRBV5-1 and TRBJ2-3; D may be TRBD1 (6 bases). The V and J ends lost 4 bases and 6 bases respectively, with 9 bases between them. Germline values: CDR1 SGHRS, CDR2 YFSETQ. This CDR3 has 12 amino acids. CDR3 in amino acids: CASSVDRDTQYF. CDR3 sequence (DNA): TGCGCCAGCAGCGTCGACAGGGATACGCAGTATTTT.

The rearrangement links TRBV5-6 to TRBJ1-5, with a weak D call TRBD1 (6 bases). Germline V gene lookup returns CDR1 SGHDT and CDR2 YYEEEE. This CDR3 contains 14 residues. Trimming removed 3 bases from V and 2 bases from J, with 9 bases in between. The CDR3 DNA reads as TGTGCCAGCAGCTCTTACAGGGGCAATCAGCCCCAGCATTTT. Encoded protein: CASSSYRGNQPQHF.

This chain links TRBV4-1 with TRBJ2-3; TRBD2 agrees at 13 bases. This CDR3 is 18 amino acids long. Germline CDR1 MGHRA, CDR2 YSYEKL. With V trimmed by 2 bases and J by 4 bases, 9 bases remained unmatched. In DNA form, the CDR3 reads TGCGCCAGCAGCCAAACCGGGACTAGCGGGAACGCGGCAGATACGCAGTATTTT. This gives the protein CASSQTGTSGNAADTQYF.

The chain combines TRBV12-2 with TRBJ2-5; the D call in the table, TRBD2, was not verified against the DNA. TRBV12-2 has pseudogene status. The CDR3 is 19 residues long. CDR3: CASRLDEGLAGGGEETQYF. The DNA for the CDR3 is TGTGCAAGTCGCTTAGACGAAGGACTAGCGGGAGGGGGGGAAGAGACCCAGTACTTC.

The CDR3: CASSSSGRAVNEQFF. The CDR3, as DNA: TGTGCCAGCAGCTCCAGCGGGAGGGCGGTAAATGAGCAGTTCTTC. V gene TRBV5-4 combines with J gene TRBJ2-1; 10 bases line up with TRBD2. This CDR3 spans 15 amino acids. Germline assignment: CDR1 SGHNT and CDR2 YYREEE (reference sequence). Germline trimming cut 3 bases from V and 7 bases from J; bases unmatched to any gene: 7.

The chain carries TRBV6-1 and TRBJ2-2, with 8 bases aligning to TRBD2. In germline, CDR1 is MNHNS, CDR2 SASEGT. With 4 bases clipped from V and 6 bases from J, the junction kept 10 bases outside the gene matches. CDR3 length equals 16 residues. The CDR3: CASSVPVGLAAGELFF. CDR3 DNA: TGTGCCAGCAGTGTACCTGTAGGACTAGCAGCCGGGGAGCTGTTTTTT.

This rearrangement joins TRBV2 to TRBJ1-4; D remains unclear. The CDR3 contains 13 residues. Deletions cut 1 base from V and 8 bases from J, with 8 bases between. In germline, CDR1 is SNHLY, CDR2 FYNNEI. CDR3 loop: CASSEVLMEKLFF. The CDR3 DNA reads as TGTGCCAGCAGTGAAGTATTAATGGAAAAACTGTTTTTT.

This clone was seen a handful of times. The V and J genes are TRBV7-9 and TRBJ2-1, with 10 bases matching TRBD1. The germline V gene has CDR1 SEHNR and CDR2 FQNEAQ (reference sequence). The trim removed 5 bases at V and 6 bases at J, leaving 7 bases unmatched. The CDR3 is made up of 15 amino acids. CDR3: CASSPRQGAVNEQFF. The CDR3 nucleotides are TGTGCCAGCAGCCCCCGACAGGGGGCGGTCAATGAGCAGTTCTTC.

The J gene is TRBJ1-6, the V gene TRBV15; no firm D call. With 5 bases removed from V and 0 bases from J, the gap between germline ends came to 17 bases. The germline gives CDR1 LNHNV, CDR2 YYDKDF (reference sequence). This CDR3 region has 18 residues. In nucleotides, the CDR3 is TGTGCCACCAGCGGAGTACGGGATACCAGCTCCTATAATTCACCCCTCCACTTT. It translates to CATSGVRDTSSYNSPLHF.

This chain connects TRBV5-1 to TRBJ1-1; D is uncertain. The CDR3 spans 14 residues. V lost 0 bases and J lost 0, with 6 bases in between. The V gene's germline CDR1 is SGHRS and CDR2 YFSETQ. The CDR3 spells CASSLDSMNTEAFF. CDR3 nucleotides: TGCGCCAGCAGCTTGGACAGCATGAACACTGAAGCTTTCTTT.

Notes on this clone: The DNA is omitted, as the CDR3 cannot be located on it reliably, and the CDR3 follows TCRdb's listing. V is TRBV12-3 or TRBV12-4 and J is TRBJ1-1; TRBD1, the D gene given by the table, was not confirmed from the DNA. A total of 12 residues make up the CDR3, ends included. The CDR3 is CASSLFAQGTFF.